What follows are 5 T cell receptor beta chains derived from one specimen sequenced in a study of cytomegalovirus exposure and HLA in healthy donors (TCRdb year 2017). Library preparation used the immunoSEQ multiplex PCR assay. For the multiplex PCR, a mixture combining 60 forward primers for TCR Vbeta segments and 13 reverse primers for TCR Jbeta segments was used. As stored in TCRdb, this immuneACCESS dataset retains in-frame rearrangements with V and J assigned. A fraction of the clones does not appear; measured against another copy, unresolved V genes explain less than half of the discrepancy, and the remainder lacks a known reason. This sample's records show about 200,000 clones. The top ten clones comprise around 0.74% of the sample. Sequenced material: PBMCs. The source of these receptors is a boy aged 5-17 years in good health and CMV-seronegative.

The chain is built from TRBV9 and TRBJ2-5; D possibly corresponds to TRBD2 (7 bases). The CDR3 totals 12 residues. Germline V gene lookup returns CDR1 SGDLS and CDR2 YYNGEE. V was shortened by 3 bases and J by 7 bases, with 10 bases between the two germline ends. CDR3 in amino acids: CASSGGGGTQYF. The CDR3 coding sequence is TGTGCCAGCAGCGGGGGGGGCGGGACCCAGTACTTC.

V usage is TRBV7-8 and J usage is TRBJ2-2; D may be TRBD2 (6 bases). The CDR3 is 15 residues long. CDR1 is SGHVS and CDR2 is FQNEAQ in the germline V gene. The V end was cut by 6 bases, the J end by 4 bases, with 15 bases between. The CDR3 loop reads CASSRIFGGTGELFF. The CDR3 region has the DNA TGTGCCAGCAGTCGAATTTTCGGGGGCACCGGGGAGCTGTTTTTT.

The rearrangement uses TRBV4-1 and TRBJ2-5, with 8 bases identical to TRBD2. Germline trimming cut 0 bases from V and 9 bases from J; bases unmatched to any gene: 6. This CDR3 has 14 residues. The germline V gene has CDR1 MGHRA and CDR2 YSYEKL. Written as DNA, the CDR3 is TGCGCCAGCAGCCAAGAGGGGGCGGGGGGTCCCCAGTACTTC. Residues: CASSQEGAGGPQYF.

This sequence joins TRBV28 and TRBJ1-2, with D uncertain. Per the germline V gene, CDR1 is MDHEN and CDR2 is SYDVKM. V gave up 7 bases and J gave up 7 bases, with 13 bases separating them. CDR3 length: 12 residues. The CDR3 nucleotides are TGTGCCAGCACTCCCCAGGTTCCTGGCTACACCTTC. Encoded protein: CASTPQVPGYTF.

The chain has TRBV30 and TRBJ1-5; 12 nucleotides agree with TRBD1. The V segment lost 8 bases and the J segment 5 bases; nucleotides outside the gene matches: 7. This CDR3 spans 14 amino acids. Per the germline V gene, CDR1 is GTSNPN and CDR2 is SVGIG (reference sequence). This chain's CDR3 is CARPGTGGHQPQHF. The CDR3 coding sequence is TGTGCCCGACCCGGGACAGGGGGCCATCAGCCCCAGCATTTT. The full variable domain, with the rest looked up from reference TRBV30 and TRBJ1-5, is SQTIHQWPATLVQPVGSPLSLECTVEGTSNPNLYWYRQAAGRGLQLLFYSVGIGQISSEVPQNLSASRPQDRQFILSSKKLLLSDSGFYLCARPGTGGHQPQHFGDGTRLSIL.